These T cell receptor beta chains were read from a single sample in a study of blood T cell repertoires in COVID-19. Some clones are missing from TCRdb's copy, which holds only in-frame ones; the method was immunoSEQ multiplex PCR. The data hold around 300,000 clones, with about four fifths observed a single time. Sequencing was done on a sample of peripheral blood. These receptors were obtained from a woman in her 50s who had recovered from COVID-19. Both conserved end residues are part of each CDR3. The D gene is left open where the match is weak. Not all rows give a size; the values are once, few, many and, for expanded clones, a class.

>TRBD1|TRBJ2-5|TRBV4-1|-|18
TGCGCCAGCAGCCCCCGGGGGCAGGGGGCGAGAAGGGGAGAGACCCAGTACTTC
CASSPRGQGARRGETQYF
>-|TRBJ2-1|TRBV5-6|-|16
TGTGCCAGCAGCTTGGCCGCCAGGGGAACCTACAATGAGCAGTTCTTC
CASSLAARGTYNEQFF
>TRBD2|TRBJ2-5|TRBV5-4|few|18
TGTGCCAGCAGCTTGACTAGCGGGGGGCCGTATACTCAAGAGACCCAGTACTTC
CASSLTSGGPYTQETQYF
>-|TRBJ1-5|TRBV7-9|-|15
TGTGCCACGCCGCCCCGTATGCGGGAGTCTGGGCCCCAGCATTTT
CATPPRMRESGPQHF
>TRBD2|TRBJ2-1|TRBV6-2/TRBV6-3|-|17
TGTGCCAGCAGTTATTCGAGGGAACTAGCGGCCTACAATGAGCAGTTCTTC
CASSYSRELAAYNEQFF
>-|TRBJ1-4|TRBV11-1|-|14
TGTGCCAGCAGCGACAGGTCGGGCAATGAAAAACTGTTTTTT
CASSDRSGNEKLFF
>TRBD2|TRBJ2-1|TRBV27|-|16
TGTGCCAGCAGTTTGTCGTCCCGGGGACTAGCTAATGAGCAGTTCTTC
CASSLSSRGLANEQFF
>TRBD2|TRBJ2-7|TRBV12-3/TRBV12-4|-|13
TGTGCCAGCAGTTTAACTAGCGTAGGCGAGCAGTACTTC
CASSLTSVGEQYF
>TRBD2|TRBJ2-1|TRBV5-1|-|14
TGCGCCAGCGGTAGCGGGGGGGGCTACAATGAGCAGTTCTTC
CASGSGGGYNEQFF
>-|TRBJ2-5|TRBV5-8|once|15
TGTGCCAGCGGCCGGGCAGGGTCGGAACAAGAGACCCAGTACTTC
CASGRAGSEQETQYF
>TRBD2|TRBJ2-3|TRBV7-9|-|17
TGTGCCAGCAGCACACCGCCCTGGGGGGGTGGCACAGATACGCAGTATTTT
CASSTPPWGGGTDTQYF
>TRBD1|TRBJ1-6|TRBV27|once|16
TGTGCCAGCACTCTAACCCGACAGGGGTTGTATTCACCCCTCCACTTT
CASTLTRQGLYSPLHF
>TRBD2|TRBJ2-1|TRBV7-2|-|15
TGTGCCAGCAGCCTCACTAGCGGAGTCTACAATGAGCAGTTCTTC
CASSLTSGVYNEQFF
>TRBD1|TRBJ1-2|TRBV12-3/TRBV12-4|-|13
TGTGCCAGCAGTCCGGACAGGGTGGGCGGCTACACCTTC
CASSPDRVGGYTF
>-|TRBJ1-1|TRBV30|-|13
TGTGCCTGTGAGGACAGTTTGAACACTGAAGCTTTCTTT
CACEDSLNTEAFF
>-|TRBJ1-3|TRBV27|-|15
TGTGCCAGCACCAGATCGGGGGTTACCGGAAACACCATATATTTT
CASTRSGVTGNTIYF
>TRBD1|TRBJ2-7|TRBV18|-|15
TGTGCCAGCTCACCACGGGGACAGGGGGCCCACGAGCAGTACTTC
CASSPRGQGAHEQYF
>-|TRBJ1-5|TRBV5-8|once|15
TGTGCCAGCAGCCTCAGCCTAGGGGTCAATCAGCCCCAGCATTTT
CASSLSLGVNQPQHF
>-|TRBJ2-5|TRBV7-9|-|14
TGTGCCAGCAGCTCATACCGGGGCCAAGAGACCCAGTACTTC
CASSSYRGQETQYF
>-|TRBJ1-2|TRBV4-1|-|13
TGCGCCAGCAGCCAGGGAAGGGAGTATGGCTACACCTTC
CASSQGREYGYTF
>-|TRBJ1-1|TRBV28|-|14
TGTGCCAGCAGTCCCACCAGACAGAACACTGAAGCTTTCTTT
CASSPTRQNTEAFF
>TRBD2|TRBJ2-1|TRBV24-1|-|16
TGTGCCACCAGTGATCCTACTAGCGGGAGATACAATGAGCAGTTCTTC
CATSDPTSGRYNEQFF
>-|TRBJ2-3|TRBV18|-|15
TGTGCCAGCTCACCACCGATGAAAGGGGCAGATACGCAGTATTTT
CASSPPMKGADTQYF
>-|TRBJ1-5|TRBV7-2|-|13
TGTGCCAGCAGCCCGGAGGGGAATCAGCCCCAGCATTTT
CASSPEGNQPQHF
>TRBD1|TRBJ1-4|TRBV4-3|-|16
TGCGCCAGCAGCCAAGAAACAGGGGTTCTCTCTGAAAAACTGTTTTTT
CASSQETGVLSEKLFF
>TRBD1|TRBJ1-1|TRBV14|-|14
TGTGCCAGCAGCCACATAGACAGGGTGGCTGAAGCTTTCTTT
CASSHIDRVAEAFF
>-|TRBJ2-6|TRBV6-5|once|14
TGTGCCAGCACTACAGGGTCTGGGGCCAACGTCCTGACTTTC
CASTTGSGANVLTF